Listed below are T cell receptor beta chains from one sample, sequenced in a study of patients and donors after allogeneic stem cell transplantation. TCRdb re-derived calls from the RT-PCR reads in MiXCR, one entry per CDR3 protein. Of about 96,000 distinct CDR3 sequences in the sample, approximately 49% are singletons; the top ten hold 61%. Source material: blood, either unsorted or a sorted T cell fraction (not recorded which). The source is a human donor who was either an allogeneic HSCT recipient or a stem cell or donor lymphocyte infusion donor (not recorded which). It is not recorded whose cells these are; they may come from a transplant donor. Each CDR3 is given with its conserved first and last residue. Each record gives: V gene, D gene, clone size, J gene, CDR3 DNA, CDR3 protein. D genes are given only for firm matches. Not every row has a clone size; where given, it reads once, few, many or a size class.

V gene: TRBV5-1; D gene: NA; clone size: NA; J gene: TRBJ1-4; CDR3 DNA: TGCGCCAGCAGCTTGGCCGGACAGATAAATGAAAAACTGTTTTTT; CDR3 protein: CASSLAGQINEKLFF
V gene: TRBV9; D gene: NA; clone size: few; J gene: TRBJ1-2; CDR3 DNA: TGTGCCAGCAGCGTAGTGGCCGGGCTAGGCTACACCTTC; CDR3 protein: CASSVVAGLGYTF
V gene: TRBV11-2; D gene: NA; clone size: few; J gene: TRBJ1-5; CDR3 DNA: TGTGCCAGCAGCAATGGCGGGACACATAATCAGCCCCAGCATTTT; CDR3 protein: CASSNGGTHNQPQHF
V gene: TRBV12-5; D gene: NA; clone size: NA; J gene: TRBJ1-2; CDR3 DNA: TGTGCTAGTGGTACCAAAACCGGGGACAAAAGGAGCTATGGCTACACCTTC; CDR3 protein: CASGTKTGDKRSYGYTF
V gene: TRBV28; D gene: TRBD1; clone size: NA; J gene: TRBJ2-1; CDR3 DNA: TGTGCCAGCAGTCCTCGGCCGGGACAGGGACTTAATGAGCAGTTCTTC; CDR3 protein: CASSPRPGQGLNEQFF
V gene: TRBV4-3; D gene: TRBD1; clone size: NA; J gene: TRBJ1-5; CDR3 DNA: TGCGCCAGCAGCCAAGACTACAGGGGCTCGAGCAATCAGCCCCAGCATTTT; CDR3 protein: CASSQDYRGSSNQPQHF
V gene: TRBV12-3/TRBV12-4; D gene: TRBD1; clone size: NA; J gene: TRBJ2-3; CDR3 DNA: TGTGCCAGCAGACCAAACAGGGGGCTCGGAGATACGCAGTATTTT; CDR3 protein: CASRPNRGLGDTQYF
V gene: TRBV11-1; D gene: NA; clone size: NA; J gene: TRBJ2-2; CDR3 DNA: TGTGCCAGCAGCTTAGCAGGAGGATACGACACCGGGGAGCTGTTTTTT; CDR3 protein: CASSLAGGYDTGELFF
V gene: TRBV5-6; D gene: NA; clone size: NA; J gene: TRBJ1-4; CDR3 DNA: TGTGCCAGCAGCGACAGGCCTAATGAAAAACTGTTTTTT; CDR3 protein: CASSDRPNEKLFF
V gene: TRBV5-1; D gene: TRBD1; clone size: NA; J gene: TRBJ1-3; CDR3 DNA: TGCACCAGCAGCGGGGGACAGGGAGCTGGAAACACCATATATTTT; CDR3 protein: CTSSGGQGAGNTIYF
V gene: TRBV27; D gene: NA; clone size: NA; J gene: TRBJ1-4; CDR3 DNA: TGTGCCAGCAGTTTATACCTTAATGAAAAACTGTTTTTT; CDR3 protein: CASSLYLNEKLFF